This T cell receptor beta chain was obtained from a study of cytomegalovirus exposure and HLA in healthy donors. This clone was observed a handful of times. PCR primers comprised 60 Vbeta and 13 Jbeta primers. Only in-frame clones appear in the TCRdb table, and some are missing; sequencing was by immunoSEQ multiplex PCR. The data contain about 94,000 clones, roughly four fifths of them singletons. The sequencing sample was made of PBMCs. This TCR derives from a human donor in good health.

The CDR3: CASSEESGIYEQYF. For the CDR3, the DNA is TGTGCCAGCAGTGAAGAGTCAGGGATCTACGAGCAGTACTTC. The chain couples TRBV2 to TRBJ2-5, with a tentative D call TRBD1 (5 bases). Judging by the DNA end, TRBJ2-7 fits better; the J call may be wrong. Germline assignment: CDR1 SNHLY and CDR2 FYNNEI. The CDR3 sequence is 14 residues long.